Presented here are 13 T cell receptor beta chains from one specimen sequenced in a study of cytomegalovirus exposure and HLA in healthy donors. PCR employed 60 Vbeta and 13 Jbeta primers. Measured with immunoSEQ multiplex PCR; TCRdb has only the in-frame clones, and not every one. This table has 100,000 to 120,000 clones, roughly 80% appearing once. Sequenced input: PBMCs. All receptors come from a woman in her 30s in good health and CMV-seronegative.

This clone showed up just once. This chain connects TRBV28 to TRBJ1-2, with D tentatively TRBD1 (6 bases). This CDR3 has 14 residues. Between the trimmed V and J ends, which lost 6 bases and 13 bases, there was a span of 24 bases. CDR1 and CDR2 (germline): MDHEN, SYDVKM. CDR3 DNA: TGTGCCAGCAGCCAAGGGGGGGGGCCTCGTTACCTCACCTTC. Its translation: CASSQGGGPRYLTF.

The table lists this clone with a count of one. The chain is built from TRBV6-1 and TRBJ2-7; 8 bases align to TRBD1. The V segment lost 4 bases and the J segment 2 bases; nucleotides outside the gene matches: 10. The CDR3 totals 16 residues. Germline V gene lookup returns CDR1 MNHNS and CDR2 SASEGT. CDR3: CASSAAAWTGTYEQYF. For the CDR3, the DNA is TGTGCCAGCAGTGCGGCCGCCTGGACAGGGACCTACGAGCAGTACTTC.

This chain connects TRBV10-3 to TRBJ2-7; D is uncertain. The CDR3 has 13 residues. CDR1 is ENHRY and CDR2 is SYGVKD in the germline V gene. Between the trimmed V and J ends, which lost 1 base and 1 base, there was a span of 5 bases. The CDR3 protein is CAISEYSSYEQYF. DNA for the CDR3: TGTGCCATCAGTGAGTACAGTTCCTACGAGCAGTACTTC.

The CDR3 DNA reads as TGTGCCACCAGGGACAGGGGAGGTATTCAGCCCCAGCATTTT. Its translation: CATRDRGGIQPQHF. The J gene is TRBJ1-5, the V gene TRBV19, with 10 positions matching TRBD1. CDR1 LNHDA and CDR2 SQIVND come from the germline V gene (reference sequence). J lost 6 bases, V lost 10 bases, and 9 bases had no gene match. The CDR3 contains 14 residues. Based on the CDR3 plus reference TRBV19 and TRBJ1-5, the full variable domain is DGGITQSPKYLFRKEGQNVTLSCEQNLNHDAMYWYRQDPGQGLRLIYYSQIVNDFQKGDIAEGYSVSREKKESFPLTVTSAQKNPTAFYLCATRDRGGIQPQHFGDGTRLSIL.

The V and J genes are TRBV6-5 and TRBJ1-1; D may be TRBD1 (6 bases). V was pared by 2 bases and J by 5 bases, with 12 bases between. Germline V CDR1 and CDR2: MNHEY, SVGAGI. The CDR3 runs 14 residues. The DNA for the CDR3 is TGTGCCAGCAGTTACCTCGGGGGGCGTACTGAAGCTTTCTTT. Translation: CASSYLGGRTEAFF.

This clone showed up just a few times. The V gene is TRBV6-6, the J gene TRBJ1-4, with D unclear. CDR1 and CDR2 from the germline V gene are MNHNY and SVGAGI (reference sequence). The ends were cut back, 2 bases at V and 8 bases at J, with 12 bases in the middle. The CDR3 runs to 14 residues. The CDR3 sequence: CASSYNGVSEKLFF. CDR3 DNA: TGTGCCAGCAGTTACAACGGGGTCTCCGAAAAACTGTTTTTT.

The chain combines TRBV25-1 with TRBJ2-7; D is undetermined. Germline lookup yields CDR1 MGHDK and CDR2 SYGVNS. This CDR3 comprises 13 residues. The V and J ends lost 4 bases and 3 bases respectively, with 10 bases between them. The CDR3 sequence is CASSGSLVYEQYF. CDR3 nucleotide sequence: TGTGCCAGCAGTGGGAGTTTAGTCTACGAGCAGTACTTC.

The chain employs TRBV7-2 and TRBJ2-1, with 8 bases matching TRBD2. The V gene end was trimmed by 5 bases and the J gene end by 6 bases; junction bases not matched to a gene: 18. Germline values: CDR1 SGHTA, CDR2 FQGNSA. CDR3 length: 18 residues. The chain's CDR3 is CASSHIGGAGGVGNEQFF. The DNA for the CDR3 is TGTGCCAGCAGCCACATTGGTGGGGCGGGAGGAGTTGGCAATGAGCAGTTCTTC.

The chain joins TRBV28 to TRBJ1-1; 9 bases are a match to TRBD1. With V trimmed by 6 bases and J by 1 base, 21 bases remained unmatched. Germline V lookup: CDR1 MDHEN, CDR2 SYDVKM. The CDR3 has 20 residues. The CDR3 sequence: CASSSTPGTGIYMRNTEAFF. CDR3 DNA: TGTGCCAGCAGCTCTACTCCCGGGACAGGGATCTATATGAGGAACACTGAAGCTTTCTTT.

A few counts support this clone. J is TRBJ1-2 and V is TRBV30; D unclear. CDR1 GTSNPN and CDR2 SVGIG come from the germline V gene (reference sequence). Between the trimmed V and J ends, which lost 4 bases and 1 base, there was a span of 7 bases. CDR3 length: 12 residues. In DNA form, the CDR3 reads TGTGCCTGGACAGTTCGTAACTATGGCTACACCTTC. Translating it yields CAWTVRNYGYTF.

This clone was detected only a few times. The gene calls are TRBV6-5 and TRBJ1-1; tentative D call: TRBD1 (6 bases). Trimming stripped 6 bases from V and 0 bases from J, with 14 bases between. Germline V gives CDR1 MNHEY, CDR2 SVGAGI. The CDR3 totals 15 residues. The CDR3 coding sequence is TGTGCCAGCAGACCCGGGACACTGATGAACACTGAAGCTTTCTTT. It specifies CASRPGTLMNTEAFF.

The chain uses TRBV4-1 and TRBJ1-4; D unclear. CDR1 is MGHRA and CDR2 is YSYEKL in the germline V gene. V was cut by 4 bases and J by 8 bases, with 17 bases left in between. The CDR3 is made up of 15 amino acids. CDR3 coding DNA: TGCGCCAGCAGCCCCACTCAGAGGGTTGGAGAAAAACTGTTTTTT. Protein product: CASSPTQRVGEKLFF.

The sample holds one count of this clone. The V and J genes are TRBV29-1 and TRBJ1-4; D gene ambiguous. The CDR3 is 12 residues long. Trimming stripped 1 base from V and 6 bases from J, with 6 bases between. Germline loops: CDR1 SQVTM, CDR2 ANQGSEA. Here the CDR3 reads CSVEARDEKLFF. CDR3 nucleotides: TGCAGCGTTGAAGCGAGGGATGAAAAACTGTTTTTT. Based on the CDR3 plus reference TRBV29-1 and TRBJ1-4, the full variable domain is SAVISQKPSRDICQRGTSLTIQCQVDSQVTMMFWYRQQPGQSLTLIATANQGSEATYESGFVIDKFPISRPNLTFSTLTVSNMSPEDSSIYLCSVEARDEKLFFGSGTQLSVL.